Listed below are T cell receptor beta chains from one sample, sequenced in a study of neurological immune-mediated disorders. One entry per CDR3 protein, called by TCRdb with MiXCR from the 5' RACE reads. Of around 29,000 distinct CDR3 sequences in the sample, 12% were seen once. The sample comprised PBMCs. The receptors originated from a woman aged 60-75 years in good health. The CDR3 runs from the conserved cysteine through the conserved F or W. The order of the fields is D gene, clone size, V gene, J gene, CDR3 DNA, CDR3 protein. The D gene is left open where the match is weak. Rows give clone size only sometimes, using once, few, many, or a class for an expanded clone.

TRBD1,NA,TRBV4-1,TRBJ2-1,TGCGCCAACAGCCCCGGGACAGGGCGTAATGAGCAGTTCTTC,CANSPGTGRNEQFF
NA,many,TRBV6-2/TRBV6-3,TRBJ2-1,TGTGCCAGCAGCCCCACCGCCTACAATGAGCAGTTCTTC,CASSPTAYNEQFF
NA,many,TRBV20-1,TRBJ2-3,TGCAGTGCTAGAGTGGGGGATCCCCCCCCAGATACGCAGTATTTT,CSARVGDPPPDTQYF
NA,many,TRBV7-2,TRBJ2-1,TGTGCCAGCAGCCTCTCGGGTGTCTGGAATGAGCAGTTCTTC,CASSLSGVWNEQFF
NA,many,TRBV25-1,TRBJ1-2,TGTGCCAGCAGTCGAGCGGGAGGGTATGGCTACACCTTC,CASSRAGGYGYTF
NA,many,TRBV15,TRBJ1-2,TGTGCCACCAGCAGAGAGGAAGGGGATGGCTACACCTTC,CATSREEGDGYTF
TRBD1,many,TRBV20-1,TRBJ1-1,TGCAGTGCTACAGGGGGCATAAACACTGAAGCTTTCTTT,CSATGGINTEAFF
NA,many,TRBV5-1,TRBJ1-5,TGCGCCAGCAGCCCTATAGGGAGCAATCAGCCCCAGCATTTT,CASSPIGSNQPQHF
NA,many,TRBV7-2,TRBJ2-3,TGTGCCAGCAGCTTAGAACTCCACACAGATACGCAGTATTTT,CASSLELHTDTQYF
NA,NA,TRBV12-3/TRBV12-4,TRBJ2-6,TGTGCCAGCAGTTTAAGGGGGACCGGGGCCAACGTCCTGACTTTC,CASSLRGTGANVLTF
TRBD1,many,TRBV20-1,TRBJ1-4,TGCAGTGCTAGATCGAAACAGGGGGCTCGGGCAACTAATGAAAAACTGTTTTTT,CSARSKQGARATNEKLFF
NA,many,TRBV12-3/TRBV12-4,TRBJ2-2,TGTGCCAATAACCGGGCCCCGAACACCGGGGAGCTGTTTTTT,CANNRAPNTGELFF
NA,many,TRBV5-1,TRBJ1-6,TGCGCCAGCAGATCTATCCGCAGGGATACCTATAATTCACCCCTCCACTTT,CASRSIRRDTYNSPLHF
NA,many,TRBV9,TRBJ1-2,TGTGCCAGCAGCGTCGTGGCCTCAAGGGGAGCAGGGCTGTTC,CASSVVASRGAGLF
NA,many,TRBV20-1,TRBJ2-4,TGCAGTGCTGCCGTGTGGGGGGCGGGCAAAAACATTCAGTACTTC,CSAAVWGAGKNIQYF
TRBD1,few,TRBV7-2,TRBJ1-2,TGTGCCAGCAGCTTAAACAGGGGGACCTATGGCTACACCTTC,CASSLNRGTYGYTF
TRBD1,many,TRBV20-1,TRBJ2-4,TGCAGTGCTGGGGGACAGGGGGTGAACATTCAGTACTTC,CSAGGQGVNIQYF
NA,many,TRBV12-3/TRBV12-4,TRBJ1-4,TGTGCCAGCAGTTCCGACGGCCTGGGGGAAAAACTGTTTTTT,CASSSDGLGEKLFF
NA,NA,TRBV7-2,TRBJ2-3,TGTGCCAGCAGCTCCACGGGGTATACGCAGTATTTT,CASSSTGYTQYF
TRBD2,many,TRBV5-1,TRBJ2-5,TGCGCCAGCAGCAAAAAGCGGGGGGCATACCAAGAGACCCAGTACTTC,CASSKKRGAYQETQYF
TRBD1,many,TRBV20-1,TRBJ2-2,TGCAGTGCCATGGACAGGAGGATGTACGGGGAGCTGTTTTTT,CSAMDRRMYGELFF
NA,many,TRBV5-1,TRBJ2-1,TGCGCCAGCAGCTCCCCCGACCGCAATGAGCAGTTCTTC,CASSSPDRNEQFF
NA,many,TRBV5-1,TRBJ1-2,TGCGCCAGCAGCCTGGGACGGCTGTATGGCTACACCTTC,CASSLGRLYGYTF
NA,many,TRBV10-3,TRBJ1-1,TGTGCCATCAGTGAACTGGAGATGAACACTGAAGCTTTCTTT,CAISELEMNTEAFF
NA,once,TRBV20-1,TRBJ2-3,TGCAGTGCTAGAGGTCTGGAAACTAGCACAGATACGCAGTATTTT,CSARGLETSTDTQYF
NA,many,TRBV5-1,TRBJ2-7,TGCGCCAGCAGCTTGGGTCGGACTACCTCCTACGAGCAGTACTTC,CASSLGRTTSYEQYF
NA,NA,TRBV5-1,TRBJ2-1,TGCGCCAGCAGCTTGGAGGACAGCTACGATCAGTTCTTC,CASSLEDSYDQFF
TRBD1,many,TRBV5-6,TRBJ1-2,TGTGCCAGCAGCCTGACAGGGGGCCTAAACTATGGCTACACCTTC,CASSLTGGLNYGYTF
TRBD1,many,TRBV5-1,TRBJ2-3,TGCGCCAGCAGCCCCGGGACAGGGGGCGCGGATACGCAGTATTTT,CASSPGTGGADTQYF
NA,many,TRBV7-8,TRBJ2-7,TGTGCCAGCGTACTCTCCCGGGGGTTCAACGAGCAGTACTTC,CASVLSRGFNEQYF
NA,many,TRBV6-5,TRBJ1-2,TGTGCCAGCAGTTTCGACAGGAATGGCTACACCTTC,CASSFDRNGYTF
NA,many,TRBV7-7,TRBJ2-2,TGTGCCAGCAGCTTAGGGGAAAACACCGGGGAGCTGTTTTTT,CASSLGENTGELFF
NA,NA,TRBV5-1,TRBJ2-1,TGCGCCAGCAGCTTTCCGGGGTTCGGCCTTGATGAGCAGTTCTTC,CASSFPGFGLDEQFF
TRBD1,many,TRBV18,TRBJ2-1,TGTGCCAGCTCAACCGACAGGGGCCCCGACAATGAGCAGTTCTTC,CASSTDRGPDNEQFF
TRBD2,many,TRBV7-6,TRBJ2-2,TGTGCCAGCAGCACGGGGAGGGTCCTCGGGCACACCGGGGAGCTGTTTTTT,CASSTGRVLGHTGELFF
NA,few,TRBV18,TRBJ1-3,TGTGCCAGCTCACCATCGCCAGGGAAGTCAAACACCATATATTTT,CASSPSPGKSNTIYF
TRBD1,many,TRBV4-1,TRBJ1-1,TGCGCCAGCAGCCATTCTGGACAGGGGGCTTTGACTGAAGCTTTCTTT,CASSHSGQGALTEAFF
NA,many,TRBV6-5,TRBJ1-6,TGTGCCAGCAGTTACTCGAAGGCAGGGAGTAATTCACCCCTCCACTTT,CASSYSKAGSNSPLHF
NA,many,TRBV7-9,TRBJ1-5,TGTGCCAGCAGTCCAACTGGCAATCAGCCCCAGCATTTT,CASSPTGNQPQHF
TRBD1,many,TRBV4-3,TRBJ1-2,TGCGCCAGCAGCCACGAACCCCGACAGGGGGCCTTCTATGGCTACACCTTC,CASSHEPRQGAFYGYTF
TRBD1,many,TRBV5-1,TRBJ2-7,TGCGCCAGTGCCCAGCGATTAGGGACAGGGAAGGCCTACGAGCAGTACTTC,CASAQRLGTGKAYEQYF
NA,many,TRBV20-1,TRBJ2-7,TGCAGTGCCTTGACAGCGTTACGAGAGCAGTACTTC,CSALTALREQYF
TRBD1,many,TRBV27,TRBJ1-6,TGTGCCAGCAGTTTTGGGACAGGGTCTTATTCACCCCTCCACTTT,CASSFGTGSYSPLHF
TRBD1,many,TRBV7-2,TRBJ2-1,TGTGCCAGCAGCTTACCCCGGACAGGGGGCCCTTTCAACAATGAGCAGTTCTTC,CASSLPRTGGPFNNEQFF
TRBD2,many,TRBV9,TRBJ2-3,TGTGCCAGCAGTTTGTCTGACGCGGGGGGTTTGTATACGCAGTATTTT,CASSLSDAGGLYTQYF
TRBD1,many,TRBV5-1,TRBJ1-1,TGCGCCAGCAGCCCGGACGGGACAGGGGTGACTGAAGCTTTCTTT,CASSPDGTGVTEAFF
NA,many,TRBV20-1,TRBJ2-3,TGCAGTGCTAGAACTGGGGGCTCCGGGACGCAGTATTTT,CSARTGGSGTQYF
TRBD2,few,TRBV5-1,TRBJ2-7,TGCGCCAGCAGCTTGTTGTTACGGGCGGGGGACTTCTCCTACGAGCAGTACTTC,CASSLLLRAGDFSYEQYF
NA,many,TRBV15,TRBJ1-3,TGTGCCACCAGCAGATTAACAGGAACTGGAAACACCATATATTTT,CATSRLTGTGNTIYF
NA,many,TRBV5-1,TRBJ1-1,TGCGCCAGCAGCTCGCCGACACGGAACACTGAAGCTTTCTTT,CASSSPTRNTEAFF